What follows is one TCR beta chain and its context. Its antigen is not known. Amplification of TCR beta CDR3 regions was performed using RNA transcripts as template. The study used the HTBI primer set for a first-round RT-PCR of the TCR CDR3. Using its own MiXCR run on the multiplex PCR reads, TCRdb lists one record per CDR3 protein. Of some 530,000 distinct CDR3 sequences in the sample, under 25% were seen once. This record comes from a study of T cells in Graves' hyperthyroidism and ophthalmopathy. Findings and limits, study-wide: Expanded thyroid clonotypes (above 0.001) were mostly also found in blood. Ophthalmopathy was told apart from stable hyperthyroidism by a 13 V-J model.

Germline V CDR1 and CDR2: KGHSH, LQKENI. There are 14 residues in the CDR3. Trimming removed 3 bases at V and 6 bases at J, with 15 bases between. The TCR originated in a woman in her seventies with Graves' ophthalmopathy. V and J are TRBV18 and TRBJ2-7; D remains ambiguous. The sample comprised blood. CDR3 sequence: CASSPETGPSEQYF. The CDR3 region has the DNA TGTGCCAGCTCACCGGAGACTGGGCCCTCCGAGCAGTACTTC.